This is a list of T cell receptor beta chains from one sample in a study of blood T cells in healthy people across ages. TCRdb recomputed calls from the 5' RACE reads with MiXCR, one row per CDR3 protein. The sample includes about 1.6 million distinct CDR3 sequences, almost 35% of them seen just once. Sequencing input: blood. The receptor set was obtained from a woman in her 30s in good health. Each CDR3 is given with its conserved first and last residue.

J gene: TRBJ2-3
V gene: TRBV27
CDR3 protein: CASSWAGGQGTQYF

J gene: TRBJ2-1
V gene: TRBV6-1
CDR3 protein: CASSPLPGTVRRNEQFF

J gene: TRBJ1-1
V gene: TRBV7-9
CDR3 protein: CASSPQDRGPSLNTEAFF

J gene: TRBJ2-1
V gene: TRBV7-8
CDR3 protein: CASSLGGGPVNEQFF

J gene: TRBJ1-1
V gene: TRBV6-1
CDR3 protein: CASSDQTGTGNSNTEAFF

J gene: TRBJ2-7
V gene: TRBV11-2
CDR3 protein: CASRVSGYSSYEQYF

J gene: TRBJ1-4
V gene: TRBV27
CDR3 protein: CASSLSRPYLEKLFF

J gene: TRBJ1-1
V gene: TRBV5-1
CDR3 protein: CASSNTGTGANTEAFF

J gene: TRBJ2-6
V gene: TRBV28
CDR3 protein: CASSVLLSGTNVLTF

J gene: TRBJ2-2
V gene: TRBV7-3
CDR3 protein: CASSPSLNTGELFF

J gene: TRBJ2-7
V gene: TRBV12-3/TRBV12-4
CDR3 protein: CASSHGSEQYF

J gene: TRBJ2-1
V gene: TRBV5-6
CDR3 protein: CASSFWTSGGRNNEQFF

J gene: TRBJ2-5
V gene: TRBV5-1
CDR3 protein: CASSLQGQSETQYF

J gene: TRBJ1-4
V gene: TRBV11-2
CDR3 protein: CASRSLKGGSEKLFF

J gene: TRBJ2-1
V gene: TRBV20-1
CDR3 protein: CSAPAGGWDEQFF

J gene: TRBJ2-1
V gene: TRBV27
CDR3 protein: CASSGAGGPYNEQFF

J gene: TRBJ2-7
V gene: TRBV6-6
CDR3 protein: CASSYPRGAETYEQYF

J gene: TRBJ1-2
V gene: TRBV20-1
CDR3 protein: CSARDQRGGRHGYTF

J gene: TRBJ2-1
V gene: TRBV6-2/TRBV6-3
CDR3 protein: CASSSPTSGSPDEQFF

J gene: TRBJ2-1
V gene: TRBV7-9
CDR3 protein: CASSLQQGTYNEQFF

J gene: TRBJ1-1
V gene: TRBV20-1
CDR3 protein: CSAPVTEAFF

J gene: TRBJ1-2
V gene: TRBV4-3
CDR3 protein: CASSVRGQANYGYTF

J gene: TRBJ2-5
V gene: TRBV24-1
CDR3 protein: CATSDDKGAETQYF

J gene: TRBJ2-3
V gene: TRBV12-3/TRBV12-4
CDR3 protein: CASSTRPKGTDTQYF

J gene: TRBJ1-2
V gene: TRBV6-6
CDR3 protein: CASSQDGTPAGYTF

J gene: TRBJ2-7
V gene: TRBV15
CDR3 protein: CATSREGLYEQYF

J gene: TRBJ2-7
V gene: TRBV4-1
CDR3 protein: CASSSTGGTDEQYF

J gene: TRBJ1-2
V gene: TRBV10-3
CDR3 protein: CAITPSMDNYGYTF

J gene: TRBJ2-3
V gene: TRBV3-1
CDR3 protein: CASRSRDRDRDTQYF

J gene: TRBJ2-1
V gene: TRBV30
CDR3 protein: CAWDGLAGGFYYNEQFF

J gene: TRBJ2-1
V gene: TRBV5-1
CDR3 protein: CASSWSDFDEQFF

J gene: TRBJ2-5
V gene: TRBV7-2
CDR3 protein: CASSLTAGGPSYF

J gene: TRBJ2-1
V gene: TRBV6-5
CDR3 protein: CASSISGSPYNEQFF

J gene: TRBJ2-3
V gene: TRBV20-1
CDR3 protein: CSAPPTSTDTQYF

J gene: TRBJ2-1
V gene: TRBV15
CDR3 protein: CATSTIMAYNEQFF